This T cell receptor (beta chain) comes out of a study of CD4 and CD8 cells across lung adenocarcinoma regions. TCRdb independently ran MiXCR on the PCR reads; one entry per CDR3 protein. The table lists some 6,500 distinct CDR3 sequences, roughly half of them singletons. The CDR3 is made up of 14 amino acids. The V and J ends lost 5 bases and 8 bases, in that order; junction bases with no gene match: 10. Localized lung adenocarcinoma, a non-small cell lung cancer, affected the donors. This TCR was recovered from a female donor with lung adenocarcinoma. The CD4 and CD8 labels of this study may be unreliable. The rearrangement joins TRBV12-3 or TRBV12-4 to TRBJ1-1, with 8 bases fitting TRBD1. The sequencing input was CD8+ T cells from the center of a lung tumor. The CDR3 nucleotides are TGTGCCAGCAGTAGGACAGGGCGCCCTTCGGAAGCTTTCTTT. This gives the protein CASSRTGRPSEAFF.